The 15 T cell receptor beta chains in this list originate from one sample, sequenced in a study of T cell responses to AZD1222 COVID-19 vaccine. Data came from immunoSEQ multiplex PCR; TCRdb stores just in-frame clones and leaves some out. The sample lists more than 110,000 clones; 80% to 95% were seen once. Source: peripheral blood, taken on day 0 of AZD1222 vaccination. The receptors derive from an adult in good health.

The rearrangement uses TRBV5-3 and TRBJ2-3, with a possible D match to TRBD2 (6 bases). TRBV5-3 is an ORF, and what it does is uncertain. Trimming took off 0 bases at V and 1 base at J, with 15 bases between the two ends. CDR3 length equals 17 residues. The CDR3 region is CARSLEEGLMRTDTQYF. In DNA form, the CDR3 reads TGTGCCAGAAGCTTGGAGGAGGGGTTAATGCGCACAGATACGCAGTATTTT.

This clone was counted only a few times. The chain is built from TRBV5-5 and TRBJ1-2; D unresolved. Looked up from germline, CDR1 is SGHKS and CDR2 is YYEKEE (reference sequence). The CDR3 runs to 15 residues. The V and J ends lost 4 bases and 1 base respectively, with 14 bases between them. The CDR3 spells CASSRDGGFNYGYTF. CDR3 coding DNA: TGTGCCAGCAGCCGAGACGGAGGCTTTAACTATGGCTACACCTTC.

DNA for the CDR3: TGTGCCAGTAGCCCCCTGGGGCAGGGGGTAGGAAACACCATATATTTT. It yields the protein CASSPLGQGVGNTIYF. V usage is TRBV19 and J usage is TRBJ1-3, with 7 bases lining up with TRBD1. Germline CDR1 reads LNHDA; CDR2 reads SQIVND (reference sequence). V was clipped by 6 bases and J by 4 bases; unmatched bases: 12. The CDR3 runs to 16 residues.

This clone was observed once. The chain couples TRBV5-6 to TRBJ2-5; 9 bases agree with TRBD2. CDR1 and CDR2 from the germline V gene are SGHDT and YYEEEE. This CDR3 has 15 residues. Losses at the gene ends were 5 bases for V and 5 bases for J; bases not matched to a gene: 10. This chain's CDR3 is CASSTIGREGETQYF. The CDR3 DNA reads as TGTGCCAGCAGTACGATTGGGCGGGAGGGGGAGACCCAGTACTTC.

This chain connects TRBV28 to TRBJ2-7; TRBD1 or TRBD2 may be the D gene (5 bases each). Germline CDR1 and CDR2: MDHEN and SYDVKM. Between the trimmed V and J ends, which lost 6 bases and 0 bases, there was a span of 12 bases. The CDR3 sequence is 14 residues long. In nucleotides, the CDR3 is TGTGCCAGCAGCCCCTGGGGGAGCTCCTACGAGCAGTACTTC. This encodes CASSPWGSSYEQYF.

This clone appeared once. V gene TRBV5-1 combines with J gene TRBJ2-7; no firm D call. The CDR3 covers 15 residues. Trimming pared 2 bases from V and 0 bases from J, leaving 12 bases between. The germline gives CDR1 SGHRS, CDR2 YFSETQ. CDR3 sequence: CASSFRRERSYEQYF. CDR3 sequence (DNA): TGCGCCAGCAGCTTTCGAAGGGAACGCTCCTACGAGCAGTACTTC.

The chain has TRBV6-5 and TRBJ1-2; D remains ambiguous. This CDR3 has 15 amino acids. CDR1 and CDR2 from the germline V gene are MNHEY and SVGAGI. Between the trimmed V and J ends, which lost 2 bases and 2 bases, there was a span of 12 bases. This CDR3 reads CASSYVVWENYGYTF. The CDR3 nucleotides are TGTGCCAGCAGTTACGTGGTGTGGGAAAACTATGGCTACACCTTC.

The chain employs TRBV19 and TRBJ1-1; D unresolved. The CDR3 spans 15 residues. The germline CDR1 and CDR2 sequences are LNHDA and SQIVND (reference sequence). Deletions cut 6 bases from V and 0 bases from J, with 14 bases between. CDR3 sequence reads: CASRPTRQVNTEAFF. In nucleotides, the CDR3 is TGTGCCAGTAGACCCACCCGGCAGGTGAACACTGAAGCTTTCTTT. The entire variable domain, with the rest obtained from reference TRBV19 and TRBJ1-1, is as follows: DGGITQSPKYLFRKEGQNVTLSCEQNLNHDAMYWYRQDPGQGLRLIYYSQIVNDFQKGDIAEGYSVSREKKESFPLTVTSAQKNPTAFYLCASRPTRQVNTEAFFGQGTRLTVV.

CDR3 residues: CASKDRTYEQYF. In nucleotides, the CDR3 is TGCGCCAGCAAAGACAGGACCTACGAGCAGTACTTC. The chain has TRBV10-2 and TRBJ2-7; possible D gene TRBD1, 6 bases. CDR3 length: 12 amino acids. CDR1 and CDR2 (germline): WSHSY, SAAADI. V was trimmed by 7 bases and J by 2 bases, leaving 9 bases between them.

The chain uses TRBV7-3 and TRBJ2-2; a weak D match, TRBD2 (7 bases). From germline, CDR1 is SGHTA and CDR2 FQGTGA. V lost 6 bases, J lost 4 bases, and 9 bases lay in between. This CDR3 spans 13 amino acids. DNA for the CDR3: TGTGCCAGCAGGGGAGGGGGCACCGGGGAGCTGTTTTTT. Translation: CASRGGGTGELFF.

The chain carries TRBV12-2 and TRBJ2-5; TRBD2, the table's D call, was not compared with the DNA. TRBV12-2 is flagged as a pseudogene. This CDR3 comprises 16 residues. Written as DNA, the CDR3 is TGTGCAAGTCGCTTAGAGGCTAGCGGGAACCAAGAGACCCAGTACTTC. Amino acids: CASRLEASGNQETQYF.

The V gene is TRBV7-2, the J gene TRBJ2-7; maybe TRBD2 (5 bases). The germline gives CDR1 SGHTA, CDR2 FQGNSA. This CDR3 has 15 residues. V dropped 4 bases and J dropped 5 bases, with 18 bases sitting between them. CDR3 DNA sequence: TGTGCCAGCAGCTCCCCCTTGACGGGAACCGACGAGCAGTACTTC. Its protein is CASSSPLTGTDEQYF.

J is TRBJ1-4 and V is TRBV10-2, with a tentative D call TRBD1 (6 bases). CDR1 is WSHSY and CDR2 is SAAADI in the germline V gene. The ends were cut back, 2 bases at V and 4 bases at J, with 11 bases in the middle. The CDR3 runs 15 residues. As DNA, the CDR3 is TGCGCCAGCAGTGAGCGGACAGACCGTAATGAAAAACTGTTTTTT. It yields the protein CASSERTDRNEKLFF.

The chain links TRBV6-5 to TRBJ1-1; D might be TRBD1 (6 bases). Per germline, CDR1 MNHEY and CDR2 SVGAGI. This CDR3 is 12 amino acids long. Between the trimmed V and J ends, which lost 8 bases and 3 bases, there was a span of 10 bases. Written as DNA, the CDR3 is TGTGCCAGCCAGGGGCGGGACACTGAAGCTTTCTTT. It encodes CASQGRDTEAFF.

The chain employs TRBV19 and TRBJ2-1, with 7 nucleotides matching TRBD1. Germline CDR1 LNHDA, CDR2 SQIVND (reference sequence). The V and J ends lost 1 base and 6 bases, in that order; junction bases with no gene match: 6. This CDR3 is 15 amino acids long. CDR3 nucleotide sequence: TGTGCCAGTAGTATAGGTCAGGGGGAACCCAATGAGCAGTTCTTC. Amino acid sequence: CASSIGQGEPNEQFF.